The 17 T cell receptor beta chains given below trace back to one sample, sequenced in a study of CD8 T cells in Susac syndrome. After extraction with the RNeasy kit, about 0.5 to 1 ug of the RNA was reverse transcribed using random hexamers. TCRdb ran MiXCR on the immunoSEQ multiplex PCR reads and lists one entry per CDR3 protein. The table has about 210,000 distinct CDR3 sequences, about 95% seen once; the top ten hold roughly 0.1%. The sample consisted of CD4+ T cells from PBMCs. All receptors come from a human donor with multiple sclerosis.

This clonotype showed up just once. The V and J genes are TRBV4-1 and TRBJ1-2; 9 bases line up with TRBD1. Trimming took 3 bases from V and 2 from J; bases not matched to a gene: 4. Per germline, CDR1 MGHRA and CDR2 YSYEKL. This CDR3 region has 15 residues. The CDR3 spells CASSHPDRGNYGYTF. The CDR3 DNA reads as TGCGCCAGCAGCCACCCGGACAGGGGAAACTATGGCTACACCTTC.

This clonotype was picked up a small number of times. The rearrangement joins TRBV7-2 to TRBJ2-1; 14 bases fit TRBD2. The CDR3 totals 15 residues. J was trimmed by 7 bases and V by 5 bases; bases with no gene match: 4. CDR1 is SGHTA and CDR2 is FQGNSA in the germline V gene. CDR3 region: CASSPTSGRANEQFF. The CDR3 coding sequence is TGTGCCAGCAGCCCGACTAGCGGGAGGGCTAATGAGCAGTTCTTC.

This chain connects TRBV12-3 or TRBV12-4 to TRBJ1-1; 7 bases match TRBD1. V dropped 2 bases and J dropped 5; count of bases not matched to a gene: 11. The CDR3 spans 16 residues. The CDR3 region has the DNA TGTGCCAGCAGTTTATCAGGGGGTCCCAGGGGGACTGAAGCTTTCTTT. Amino acids: CASSLSGGPRGTEAFF.

The rearrangement uses TRBV5-1 and TRBJ1-1; tentatively, D is TRBD1 (5 bases). V lost 7 bases to trimming and J lost 0 bases, with 10 bases between them. This CDR3 region has 13 residues. In germline, CDR1 is SGHRS, CDR2 YFSETQ. The CDR3: CASFAGLNTEAFF. DNA of the CDR3: TGCGCCAGCTTTGCAGGGCTGAACACTGAAGCTTTCTTT.

The gene calls are TRBV20-1 and TRBJ2-3; D unclear. CDR3 size: 15 residues. Looked up from germline, CDR1 is DFQATT and CDR2 is SNEGSKA (reference sequence). V shed 1 base and J shed 0 bases, with 11 bases lying between them. The CDR3 sequence: CSARAAQVSTDTQYF. CDR3 in DNA: TGCAGTGCTAGAGCCGCTCAGGTTAGCACAGATACGCAGTATTTT.

This clonotype was observed a single time. The chain uses TRBV5-1 and TRBJ1-5, with D maybe TRBD1 (6 bases). This CDR3 has 15 residues. From germline, CDR1 is SGHRS and CDR2 YFSETQ. V was clipped by 2 bases and J by 4 bases, with 13 bases between them. The DNA of the CDR3 is TGCGCCAGCAGCTTAACGGACAGTCAGAATCAGCCCCAGCATTTT. As protein: CASSLTDSQNQPQHF. Variable domain in full (rest from reference TRBV5-1 and TRBJ1-5): KAGVTQTPRYLIKTRGQQVTLSCSPISGHRSVSWYQQTPGQGLQFLFEYFSETQRNKGNFPGRFSGRQFSNSRSEMNVSTLELGDSALYLCASSLTDSQNQPQHFGDGTRLSIL.

This chain links TRBV20-1 with TRBJ2-2; tentatively, D is TRBD1 (6 bases). V gave up 0 bases and J gave up 7 bases, with 9 bases separating them. Germline CDR1 is DFQATT and CDR2 is SNEGSKA (reference sequence). The CDR3 runs 13 residues. This CDR3 reads CSARDRGIGELFF. DNA for the CDR3: TGCAGTGCTAGAGACAGGGGAATCGGGGAGCTGTTTTTT.

The chain carries TRBV18 and TRBJ2-7, with TRBD2 matching 9 bases. Looked up from germline, CDR1 is KGHSH and CDR2 is LQKENI. The CDR3 runs to 16 residues. V was clipped by 1 base and J by 0 bases; unmatched bases: 4. The CDR3 reads CASSPLGSGSSYEQYF. The CDR3 DNA is TGTGCCAGCTCACCACTTGGTAGCGGGAGCTCCTACGAGCAGTACTTC.

The J gene is TRBJ2-5, the V gene TRBV20-1; D is uncertain. Germline V gene data show CDR1 as DFQATT and CDR2 as SNEGSKA (reference sequence). Trimming stripped 4 bases from V and 1 base from J, with 13 bases between. CDR3 size: 14 residues. DNA for the CDR3: TGCAGTGCTATAGTCCGGGCCCCCCAAGAGACCCAGTACTTC. Protein: CSAIVRAPQETQYF.

The chain is built from TRBV27 and TRBJ1-4; no clear D. The V end lost 6 bases, the J end lost 10 bases, and 24 bases lay between the germline ends. The V gene's germline CDR1 is MNHEY and CDR2 SMNVEV (reference sequence). The CDR3 has 16 residues. The CDR3 is CASSRDPGRPFGKLFF. Written as DNA, the CDR3 is TGTGCCAGCAGCCGCGACCCCGGGCGGCCATTCGGAAAACTGTTTTTT.

This sequence joins TRBV5-1 and TRBJ2-4; D possibly corresponds to TRBD2 (5 bases). The CDR3 totals 15 residues. Germline assignment: CDR1 SGHRS and CDR2 YFSETQ. V gave up 7 bases and J gave up 0 bases, with 14 bases separating them. CDR3 DNA: TGCGCCAGCCGGGGAGACATAGTAGCCAAAAACATTCAGTACTTC. It is translated as CASRGDIVAKNIQYF.

This sequence joins TRBV4-1 and TRBJ2-7, with D uncertain. Germline V gives CDR1 MGHRA, CDR2 YSYEKL. The CDR3 extends over 15 amino acids. The V gene lost 7 bases and the J gene lost 6 bases, with 22 bases spanning the gap. CDR3 residues: CASTPAYVRASEQYF. CDR3 sequence (DNA): TGCGCCAGCACCCCGGCCTACGTCCGGGCGTCCGAGCAGTACTTC.

The gene calls are TRBV5-6 and TRBJ1-2; 8 nucleotides agree with TRBD1. V shed 4 bases, J shed 8 bases, and the junction held 16 bases outside the gene matches. The CDR3 loop spans 16 amino acids. Germline CDR1 is SGHDT and CDR2 is YYEEEE. CDR3 nucleotide sequence: TGTGCCAGCAGCCCCTATCGTCAGGGGGCGGTTAAAGGCTACACCTTC. Protein product: CASSPYRQGAVKGYTF.

The chain couples TRBV20-1 to TRBJ2-3; 12 nucleotides line up with TRBD2. The CDR3 spans 16 residues. Germline loops: CDR1 DFQATT, CDR2 SNEGSKA (reference sequence). After removal of 0 bases from V and 6 bases from J, the junction contained 7 bases not matched to a gene. Written as DNA, the CDR3 is TGCAGTGCTAGAGATCCGGCTAGCGGGGGGGCCGATACGCAGTATTTT. This codes for CSARDPASGGADTQYF.

V usage is TRBV20-1 and J usage is TRBJ2-5, with 10 bases that match TRBD1. The germline V gene has CDR1 DFQATT and CDR2 SNEGSKA (reference sequence). The CDR3 contains 14 residues. V shed 5 bases and J 7 bases; nucleotides not matched to a gene: 10. Here the CDR3 reads CSARRQGAAWTQYF. In DNA form, the CDR3 reads TGCAGTGCTCGTAGACAGGGGGCCGCATGGACCCAGTACTTC.

This chain connects TRBV5-6 to TRBJ2-7; D is perhaps TRBD1 (6 bases). This CDR3 contains 15 residues. Germline CDR1 and CDR2: SGHDT and YYEEEE. V was clipped by 4 bases and J by 1 base, with 15 bases between them. The CDR3 spells CASSPGLTGSYEQYF. The CDR3 DNA follows: TGTGCCAGCAGCCCTGGGCTTACAGGGTCCTACGAGCAGTACTTC.

This sequence joins TRBV25-1 and TRBJ2-7; D call uncertain. With 6 bases removed from V and 2 bases from J, the gap between germline ends came to 14 bases. This CDR3 is built from 14 residues. Germline CDR1 and CDR2: MGHDK and SYGVNS. Here the CDR3 reads CASSTTGLAYEQYF. The CDR3 DNA is TGTGCCAGCAGCACAACCGGGCTGGCCTACGAGCAGTACTTC.